Listed below are T cell receptor beta chains from one sample, sequenced in a study of ipilimumab plus nivolumab after autologous stem cell transplantation. Profiled with immunoSEQ multiplex PCR; TCRdb holds only in-frame clones, not every one. Among 15,000 to 20,000 clones listed, around 81% were seen once. The sequencing used PBMCs, collected in a trial of ipilimumab plus nivolumab as post-transplant consolidation. Receptor source: a male donor with diffuse large B-cell lymphoma. Both conserved end residues are part of each CDR3. The order of the fields is clone size, J gene, D gene, V gene, CDR3 DNA, CDR3 protein. A D gene is named only where the DNA matches it firmly. Clone size, where shown, is once, few, many, or a class for clones that have expanded.

NA,TRBJ2-1,NA,TRBV4-2,TGTGCCAGCAGCAAGGGGAGCGCTTACAATGAGCAGTTCTTC,CASSKGSAYNEQFF
NA,TRBJ2-3,TRBD2,TRBV4-1,TGCGCCAGCAGCCAGGAACGGGGGGGCTTGGCAGATACGCAGTATTTT,CASSQERGGLADTQYF
NA,TRBJ1-1,NA,TRBV15,TGTGCCACCAAGCATGCGAGTTTGGACACTGAAGCTTTCTTT,CATKHASLDTEAFF
NA,TRBJ2-1,NA,TRBV18,TGTGCCAGCTCACCACCTACCGGGGTAATTGTGGGTAATGAGCAGTTCTTC,CASSPPTGVIVGNEQFF
NA,TRBJ2-6,NA,TRBV5-1,TGCGCCAGCAGCTTGGCCCCCGGGGCTGGGGCCAACGTCCTGACTTTC,CASSLAPGAGANVLTF
NA,TRBJ2-5,NA,TRBV9,TGTGCCAGCAGCGGGGACATACAAGAGACCCAGTACTTC,CASSGDIQETQYF
NA,TRBJ1-4,NA,TRBV18,TGTGCCAGCTCACCCGGCGGTACTAATGAAAAACTGTTTTTT,CASSPGGTNEKLFF
NA,TRBJ1-2,NA,TRBV7-9,TGTGCCAGCAGCCAAGGACCCGGGAGTGGCTATGGCTACACCTTC,CASSQGPGSGYGYTF
NA,TRBJ2-5,TRBD1,TRBV18,TGTGCCAGCTCCCCGGGCAGGGGGCACGAGACCCAGTACTTC,CASSPGRGHETQYF
few,TRBJ1-2,NA,TRBV10-3,TGTGCCATCAGGGACGGTACCGGGACTACTAAGGCTGGGACCTTC,CAIRDGTGTTKAGTF
NA,TRBJ2-3,TRBD2,TRBV7-2,TGTGCCAGCAGCTTAGGGCTAGCGGGACGCCGCACAGATACGCAGTATTTT,CASSLGLAGRRTDTQYF
few,TRBJ1-2,NA,TRBV7-8,TGTGCCAGCAGCTTAGTGCGGACACCCTCGATCTATGGCTACACCTTC,CASSLVRTPSIYGYTF
once,TRBJ1-2,NA,TRBV4-2,TGTGCCAGCACTACATCGGCGGGGTTATATGGCTACACCTTC,CASTTSAGLYGYTF
NA,TRBJ2-7,TRBD1,TRBV19,TGTGCCAGTCCAGACAGGGGGCCCCCCGTCCAGCAGTACTTC,CASPDRGPPVQQYF
few,TRBJ1-2,NA,TRBV18,TGTGCCAGCTCACCACTAGACAGCAACTATGGCTACACCTTC,CASSPLDSNYGYTF
NA,TRBJ1-2,NA,TRBV30,TGTGCCTGGAACGTAGATGCAAGGGGCTACACCTTC,CAWNVDARGYTF
NA,TRBJ2-5,NA,TRBV6-6,TGTGCCAGCAGCGCTTCAGGGCGGCCAGAGACCCAGTACTTC,CASSASGRPETQYF
once,TRBJ1-1,NA,TRBV11-2,TGTGCCAGCAGCTTAGATGAACCGGGTTGGACTGAAGCTTTCTTT,CASSLDEPGWTEAFF
NA,TRBJ1-1,NA,TRBV5-4,TGTGCCAGCACTACGGGAGATCCGAACACTGAAGCTTTCTTT,CASTTGDPNTEAFF
NA,TRBJ1-1,NA,TRBV2,TGTGCCAGCAAGGGAAGGGGTGGCATGAACACTGAAGCTTTCTTT,CASKGRGGMNTEAFF
NA,TRBJ1-2,TRBD1,TRBV4-2,TGTGCCAGCAGCCACATGGGGGACAGGGTTGACTATGGCTACACCTTC,CASSHMGDRVDYGYTF
NA,TRBJ1-2,TRBD1,TRBV7-2,TGTGCCAGCAGCTTAGGACAGGGGTATGGCTACACCTTC,CASSLGQGYGYTF
once,TRBJ2-5,TRBD1,TRBV14,TGTGCCAGCAGCCAAGCGGGGGGACAGGGACAAGAGACCCAGTACTTC,CASSQAGGQGQETQYF
NA,TRBJ2-1,TRBD2,TRBV27,TGTGCCAGCAGTTCCGTGGCGGGGGGCTTCCCATTCTTC,CASSSVAGGFPFF
NA,TRBJ2-3,NA,TRBV6-5,TGTGCCAGCAGGGGGGCTAGCGTGGGGACAGATACGCAGTATTTT,CASRGASVGTDTQYF
once,TRBJ2-2,NA,TRBV7-2,TGTGCCAGCAGACCCGCGGGACAGCCGAACACCGGGGAGCTGTTTTTT,CASRPAGQPNTGELFF
NA,TRBJ2-7,NA,TRBV27,TGTGCCAGCAGTGGACGACAGGCCTACGAGCAGTACTTC,CASSGRQAYEQYF
NA,TRBJ2-5,TRBD2,TRBV27,TGTGCCAGCAGTCCCGGGGGGACTAGGTCGAAGACCCAGTACTTC,CASSPGGTRSKTQYF
NA,TRBJ1-1,NA,TRBV7-9,TGTGCCAGCAGCTTCGGCCCGGACGGGAACACTGAAGCTTTCTTT,CASSFGPDGNTEAFF
NA,TRBJ2-1,NA,TRBV27,TGTGCCAGCAGCCTGGACCCACTGTGGGGTGAGCAGTTCTTC,CASSLDPLWGEQFF
once,TRBJ1-4,TRBD1,TRBV5-6,TGTGCCAGCAGCCAACAGGGGGCTCTTTTATCCTTCAATGAAAAACTGTTTTTT,CASSQQGALLSFNEKLFF
few,TRBJ1-5,NA,TRBV19,TGTGCCAGTAGTCGGGAGGGACGCAATCAGCCCCAGCATTTT,CASSREGRNQPQHF
NA,TRBJ1-2,NA,TRBV5-1,TGCGCCAGCAGCCCGAGGACCTCCTATGGCTACACCTTC,CASSPRTSYGYTF
once,TRBJ2-5,NA,TRBV18,TGTGCAAGCTCACCCTTAGTTCGGCAGTACTTC,CASSPLVRQYF
NA,TRBJ1-1,NA,TRBV9,TGTGCCAGCAGCTTACAGGGAGGGACGGGAACGACTGAAGCTTTCTTT,CASSLQGGTGTTEAFF
NA,TRBJ2-7,NA,TRBV27,TGTGCCAGCAGTTTACGCACTAGCTTTGGAACCAGCTCCTACGAGCAGTACTTC,CASSLRTSFGTSSYEQYF
once,TRBJ2-1,NA,TRBV18,TGTGCCAGCTCAAAGACAGGCTCCTACAATGAGCAGTTCTTC,CASSKTGSYNEQFF
NA,TRBJ2-3,NA,TRBV6-1,TGTGCCAGCAGTGAAAGGTTGGACAGCACAGATACGCAGTATTTT,CASSERLDSTDTQYF
few,TRBJ1-4,NA,TRBV27,TGTGCCAGCAGTACAACTAATGAAAAACTGTTTTTT,CASSTTNEKLFF
NA,TRBJ2-3,TRBD2,TRBV7-2,TGTGCCAGCAGCTTAAAGCCTAGCGGGGGGGTCTCCACAGATACGCAGTATTTT,CASSLKPSGGVSTDTQYF
NA,TRBJ2-3,TRBD1,TRBV2,TGTGCCAGCAGTGTGACAGGGGGCACAGATACGCAGTATTTT,CASSVTGGTDTQYF